This TCR beta chain came from a study of T-cell memory formation after mild COVID-19. The table lists this clonotype with a few counts. CDR3 length: 17 residues. Germline V gene data show CDR1 as SGHRS and CDR2 as YFSETQ. J gave up 4 bases and V 5 bases, and 14 bases lay outside the gene matches. From the 5' RACE reads, TCRdb called clonotypes with MiXCR, one entry per CDR3 protein. The sample records roughly 400,000 distinct CDR3 sequences, about a sixth being singletons. V usage is TRBV5-1 and J usage is TRBJ2-2; 7 bases line up with TRBD1. This clonotype was obtained from a man between 18 and 29 years old who had mild COVID-19 (a few samples of this study predate the infection). Cell type and time point are not known. The material sequenced was PBMCs or a T cell subset sorted from them (not recorded which). CDR3 region: CASSPDPTGSGTGELFF. CDR3 nucleotide sequence: TGCGCCAGCAGTCCTGACCCGACAGGGAGTGGCACCGGGGAGCTGTTTTTT.